Listed below are T cell receptor beta chains from one sample, sequenced in a study of graft-versus-host responses after intestinal transplantation. TCRdb's table, derived via immunoSEQ multiplex PCR, lists solely in-frame clones and lacks some. The table shows approximately 63,000 clones, with around 92% occurring only once. Antigens of these TCRs are unknown. Specimen: unstimulated CD4+ T cells sorted from spleen or lymph node cells, collected before transplant. The receptors were sampled from a human donor who was the organ donor for an intestinal transplant. CDR3s include the opening cysteine and the closing phenylalanine or tryptophan. A D gene is named only where the DNA matches it firmly. Expanded clones get a size class; other rows say once, few or many, or leave the size out.

J | D | size | V | DNA | CDR3
TRBJ1-1 | NA | NA | TRBV11-1 | TGTGCCAGCAGCTCTGACAGAAACACTGAAGCTTTCTTT | CASSSDRNTEAFF
TRBJ2-7 | TRBD2 | NA | TRBV19 | TGTGCCAGTACAACGACGGGGGGTACCCACGAGCAGTACTTC | CASTTTGGTHEQYF
TRBJ2-3 | TRBD1 | NA | TRBV5-4 | TGTGCCAGCAGCTTCTCCGGACAGGGCTCAGATACGCAGTATTTT | CASSFSGQGSDTQYF
TRBJ1-1 | NA | NA | TRBV5-5 | TGTGCCAGCAGCATCGACCTGGACACTGAAGCTTTCTTT | CASSIDLDTEAFF
TRBJ2-5 | TRBD2 | NA | TRBV28 | TGTGCCAGCTCGGCGGGGGGGCTACAAGAGACCCAGTACTTC | CASSAGGLQETQYF
TRBJ2-7 | NA | once | TRBV14 | TGTGCCAGCAGCCAAGAAATACAGGGGGGGGAGCAGTACTTC | CASSQEIQGGEQYF
TRBJ2-7 | NA | NA | TRBV12-5 | TGTGCTAGTGGTTTGGTACTAGGGGCCCAACCCCACGAGCAGTACTTC | CASGLVLGAQPHEQYF
TRBJ2-3 | TRBD2 | NA | TRBV7-2 | TGTGCCGGCAGCTTATTAGCGGGGACAGATACGCAGTATTTT | CAGSLLAGTDTQYF
TRBJ2-3 | TRBD1 | NA | TRBV6-5 | TGTGCCAGCAGTTACTTTCAGGGGGCGAAGAATACGCAGTATTTT | CASSYFQGAKNTQYF
TRBJ2-7 | NA | NA | TRBV4-3 | TGCGCCAGCATGGGATTCGGGGGCGAGCAGTACTTC | CASMGFGGEQYF
TRBJ2-1 | TRBD2 | NA | TRBV10-3 | TGTGCCATCAGTGAGGAGCGGGGGGCTAACAATGAGCAGTTCTTC | CAISEERGANNEQFF
TRBJ2-3 | TRBD2 | NA | TRBV5-1 | TGCGCCAGCACTTTAAGCGGGGCTCAGAGAGATACGCAGTATTTT | CASTLSGAQRDTQYF
TRBJ1-3 | NA | NA | TRBV5-4 | TGTGCCAGCAGCTTGGGTGGCGACCGCTCTGGAAACACCATATATTTT | CASSLGGDRSGNTIYF
TRBJ1-3 | NA | NA | TRBV15 | TGTGCCACCAGCAGAGATCGATCTGGCGTTACTGGAAACACCATATATTTT | CATSRDRSGVTGNTIYF
TRBJ2-7 | NA | NA | TRBV4-1 | TGCGCCAGCAGGATAGACCGCTATGGTCCCTACGAGCAGTACTTC | CASRIDRYGPYEQYF
TRBJ1-1 | NA | NA | TRBV19 | TGTGCCAGTAGTATATTGGCTGGGAACACTGAAGCTTTCTTT | CASSILAGNTEAFF
TRBJ1-6 | TRBD1 | NA | TRBV6-5 | TGTGCCAGCAGTTCCAGGGGGAATAATTCACCCCTCCACTTT | CASSSRGNNSPLHF
TRBJ2-7 | NA | few | TRBV19 | TGTGCCAGTAGTATAGGGTCAGGACCCTACGAGCAGTACTTC | CASSIGSGPYEQYF
TRBJ2-6 | NA | NA | TRBV2 | TGTGCCAGCAGTAAGCAGGGTCCTGGGGCCAACGTCCTGACTTTC | CASSKQGPGANVLTF
TRBJ2-5 | NA | once | TRBV6-1 | TGTGCCAGCAGTGAAGCGCAACCCCTTTTCGTTGAGACCCAGTACTTC | CASSEAQPLFVETQYF
TRBJ2-3 | TRBD2 | NA | TRBV9 | TGTGCCAGCAGCGTAGGTCTCGGGGGGGGCACAGATACGCAGTATTTT | CASSVGLGGGTDTQYF
TRBJ2-5 | TRBD1 | NA | TRBV6-1 | TGTGCCACCTACCCGGGACAGGGAGCAAGGGAGCAGTACTTC | CATYPGQGAREQYF
TRBJ2-1 | TRBD1 | NA | TRBV10-3 | TGTGCCATCAGCCCGGGACAGCTAGCCGAATTCTTC | CAISPGQLAEFF
TRBJ1-5 | NA | NA | TRBV19 | TGTGCCAGTAGTATCGATGGGATTAGCAATCAGCCCCAGCATTTT | CASSIDGISNQPQHF
TRBJ2-5 | NA | once | TRBV9 | TGTGCCAGCAGCGTAGGTTCAGTCCAAGAGACCCAGTACTTC | CASSVGSVQETQYF
TRBJ2-7 | TRBD2 | NA | TRBV7-6 | TGTGCCAGCAGCCCATGGGAGGGGAACCGGGTCTATTTTTCCTACGAGCAGTACTTC | CASSPWEGNRVYFSYEQYF
TRBJ1-1 | TRBD1 | NA | TRBV4-3 | TGCGCCAGCAGTCATTTGAGGACAGGGGATGCTGAAGCTTTCTTT | CASSHLRTGDAEAFF
TRBJ1-3 | NA | NA | TRBV6-6 | TGTGCCAGCATCCCACCCACTGGAAACACCATATATTTT | CASIPPTGNTIYF
TRBJ2-5 | TRBD1 | NA | TRBV9 | TGTGCCAGCAGCTCAGGGACAGTAGGGGGGACCCAGTACTTC | CASSSGTVGGTQYF
TRBJ2-6 | NA | NA | TRBV27 | TGTGCCAGCAGTTTATCTCCTAAATCCTCTGGGGCCAACGTCCTGACTTTC | CASSLSPKSSGANVLTF
TRBJ2-5 | TRBD1 | NA | TRBV2 | TGTGCCAGCTGCCTGGGACAGGGTATCACCCAGTACTTC | CASCLGQGITQYF
TRBJ2-1 | TRBD2 | NA | TRBV25-1 | TGTGCCAGCAATTATTGGGTAGCGGGGGCTGGTGAGCAGTTCTTC | CASNYWVAGAGEQFF
TRBJ1-5 | NA | NA | TRBV18 | TGTGCCAGCTCACCACCGGGGGGAAATCAGCCCCAGCATTTT | CASSPPGGNQPQHF
TRBJ1-5 | NA | NA | TRBV25-1 | TGTGCCAGCAGTGAACGGGTAGGGCAGCCCCAGCATTTT | CASSERVGQPQHF
TRBJ1-6 | NA | once | TRBV7-2 | TGTGCCAGCAGCTTAGCGGATGTCAGGAATAATTCACCCCTCCACTTT | CASSLADVRNNSPLHF
TRBJ1-2 | TRBD1 | NA | TRBV2 | TGTGCCAGCAGTCCAAGGACAGGGTCGAACTATGGCTACACCTTC | CASSPRTGSNYGYTF
TRBJ2-3 | NA | NA | TRBV5-1 | TGCGCCAGCAGCTTGGGAAGACTAACAGATACGCAGTATTTT | CASSLGRLTDTQYF
TRBJ1-2 | NA | NA | TRBV19 | TGTGCCAGTAGCGTAGACGGAGCTAACTATGGCTACACCTTC | CASSVDGANYGYTF
TRBJ2-4 | TRBD1 | NA | TRBV6-5 | TGTGCCAGCAGTTACGTAGACAGGGGGAAAAACATTCAGTACTTC | CASSYVDRGKNIQYF
TRBJ2-7 | TRBD1 | NA | TRBV7-6 | TGTGCCAGCAGCCCAAAACAGGGGGCCTACGAACAGTACTTC | CASSPKQGAYEQYF
TRBJ1-5 | NA | NA | TRBV4-1 | TGCGCCAGCAGCCAAGTCTCTTATCAGCCCCAGCATTTT | CASSQVSYQPQHF
TRBJ1-2 | NA | NA | TRBV27 | TGTGCCAGCAGTTTTGCCGACACCGCAGCTGGCTACACCTTC | CASSFADTAAGYTF
TRBJ1-2 | TRBD1 | NA | TRBV7-2 | TGTGCCAGCAGCAGAGAGACAGGGGCCGGCTACACCTTC | CASSRETGAGYTF
TRBJ2-7 | TRBD2 | NA | TRBV4-2 | TGTGCCAGCAGCCAAGGCCGGGACTACAACAACTACGAGCAGTACTTC | CASSQGRDYNNYEQYF
TRBJ1-5 | NA | NA | TRBV6-5 | TGTGCCAGCAGTTACTCGAAAACAGCAAACTCCTTAGCCCAGCATTTT | CASSYSKTANSLAQHF
TRBJ2-5 | NA | few | TRBV11-3 | TGTGCCAGCAGCTTAGATCCAGGAGCCTACCAGTACTTC | CASSLDPGAYQYF